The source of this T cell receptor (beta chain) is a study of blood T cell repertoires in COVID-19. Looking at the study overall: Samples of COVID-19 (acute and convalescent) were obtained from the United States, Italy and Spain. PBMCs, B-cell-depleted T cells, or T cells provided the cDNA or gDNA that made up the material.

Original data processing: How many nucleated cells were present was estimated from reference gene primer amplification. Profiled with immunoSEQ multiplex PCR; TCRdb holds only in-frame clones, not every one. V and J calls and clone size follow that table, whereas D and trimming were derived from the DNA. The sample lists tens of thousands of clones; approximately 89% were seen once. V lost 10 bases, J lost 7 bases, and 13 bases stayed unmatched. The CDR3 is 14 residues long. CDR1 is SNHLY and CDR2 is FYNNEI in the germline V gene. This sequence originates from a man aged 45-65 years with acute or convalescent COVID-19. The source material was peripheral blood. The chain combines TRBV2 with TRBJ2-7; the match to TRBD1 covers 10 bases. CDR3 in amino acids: CATVRDRGKREQYF. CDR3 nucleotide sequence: TGTGCCACAGTCCGGGACAGGGGAAAGAGGGAGCAGTACTTC.